The present T cell receptor (beta chain) was sequenced within a study of cytomegalovirus exposure and HLA in healthy donors. Overall study findings and caveats: According to an earlier analysis, most TCR beta V segments yielded productive rearrangements about 87% or about 30% of the time.

CDR1 is MNHEY and CDR2 is SVGAGI in the germline V gene. The CDR3 is 15 residues long. V dropped 6 bases and J dropped 3 bases, with 18 bases sitting between them. A few counts support this clone. The antigen remains unidentified. Researchers ran the PCR with 60 Vbeta and 13 Jbeta primers. Methods used by the authors: Later, an analysis found roughly 80 million unique TCR beta chains, and roughly 10 million of these were shared. Measured with immunoSEQ multiplex PCR; TCRdb has only the in-frame clones, and not every one. V and J calls and clone size are those listed in that table; D and trimming were worked out from the DNA. The sample lists roughly 250,000 clones, around 80% occurring once.

The sequencing input was PBMCs. The chain uses TRBV6-5 and TRBJ2-7; D is perhaps TRBD1 (5 bases). This clonotype originated in a girl aged 2-9 years in good health and CMV-seronegative. The CDR3: CASSRGPPRDYEQYF. In nucleotides, the CDR3 is TGTGCCAGCAGCCGCGGACCCCCCAGGGACTACGAGCAGTACTTC.